The sequence of this T cell receptor beta chain was determined in a study of shared clonotypes between healthy human individuals. Study information: Three plates were used per donor for CD4 naive, three for CD4 memory, two for CD8 naive and one for CD8 memory.

About this clone: Its antigen is currently unknown.

The input for sorted-subset replicate PCRs was around 0.2 ug DNA, tens of thousands of T cell genomes. Method: immunoSEQ multiplex PCR; TCRdb's copy keeps in-frame clones and lacks some. The sample yields some 2.1 million clones, 85% to 95% seen once. CD8 cells classed as naive were CD45RO-negative and positively selected for CCR7, excluding terminally differentiated effector memory CD45RA+ cells. Study findings and constraints: Only blood was sampled; tissue repertoires likely differ.

The germline V gene has CDR1 MDHEN and CDR2 SYDVKM. V lost 2 bases and J lost 2, with 18 bases in between. The CDR3 is 17 residues long. The clonotype comes from a man between 18 and 29 years old in good health. Some clones in this sample may be carry-over from other donors' samples. The sample taken for sequencing was naive CD8+ T cells from PBMCs. The chain couples TRBV28 to TRBJ1-2; D might be TRBD1 (6 bases). CDR3 sequence (DNA): TGTGCCAGCAGTTTAAACAGATTCGGGGGGCCCAACTATGGCTACACCTTC. This sequence encodes CASSLNRFGGPNYGYTF.